This T cell receptor beta chain appears in the sequencing data of a study of early T cells in non-severe SARS-CoV-2 infection. Overall study: The chains were unpaired, and the sequenced material was bulk RNA from unsorted whole blood. Overall study results and limits: Clonotype matching in VDJdb favored anti-spike CD8 responses and did not capture private and CD4 specificities.

This clonotype was detected once. Its antigen is not known. One end of the junction varies from germline; a read error may be responsible. In germline, CDR1 is LNHDA, CDR2 SQIVND (reference sequence). The CDR3 extends over 11 amino acids. Separate cDNA molecules each had unique molecular identifiers attached to them. TCRdb fed the 5' RACE reads into MiXCR, producing one record per CDR3 protein. The table shows tens of thousands of distinct CDR3 sequences, with approximately 13% occurring only once. This chain connects TRBV19 to TRBJ2-1; D is unresolved. This clonotype originated in an adult who was a healthcare worker with PCR-confirmed SARS-CoV-2 infection or an uninfected control (not recorded which). The specimen was whole blood. CDR3 coding DNA: TGTGCCAGTAGTACCTACGATGAGCAGTTCTTC. This codes for CASSTYDEQFF. The full variable domain, rest sourced from reference TRBV19 and TRBJ2-1, is DGGITQSPKYLFRKEGQNVTLSCEQNLNHDAMYWYRQDPGQGLRLIYYSQIVNDFQKGDIAEGYSVSREKKESFPLTVTSAQKNPTAFYLCASSTYDEQFFGPGTRLTVL.